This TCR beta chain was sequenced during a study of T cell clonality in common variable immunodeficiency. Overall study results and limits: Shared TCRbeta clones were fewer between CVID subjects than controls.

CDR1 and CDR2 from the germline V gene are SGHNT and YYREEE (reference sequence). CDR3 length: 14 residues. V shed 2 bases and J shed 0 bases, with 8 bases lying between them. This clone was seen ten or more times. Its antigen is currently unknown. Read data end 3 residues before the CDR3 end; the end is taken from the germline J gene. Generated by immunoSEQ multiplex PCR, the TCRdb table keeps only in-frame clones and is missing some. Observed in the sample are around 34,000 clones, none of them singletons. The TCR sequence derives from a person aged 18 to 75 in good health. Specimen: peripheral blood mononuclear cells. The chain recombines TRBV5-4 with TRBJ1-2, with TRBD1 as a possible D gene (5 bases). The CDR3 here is CASSFGGANYGYTF. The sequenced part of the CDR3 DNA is TGTGCCAGCAGCTTTGGAGGGGCTAACTATGGC.